Described below is a single T cell receptor (beta chain) sequence and its context. Its specificity is unknown. The CDR3 is made up of 15 amino acids. Trimming cost V 4 bases and J 2 bases; bases outside gene matches: 1. This entry is derived from a study of CD8 T cells in ankylosing spondylitis. Study-wide results and caveats: What seemed typical of ankylosing spondylitis blood was a TCR beta motif built from roughly eight highly homologous variants.

TCRdb recomputed calls from the 5' RACE reads with MiXCR, one row per CDR3 protein. Of a few hundred thousand distinct CDR3 sequences in the sample, approximately 20% are singletons; the top ten hold approximately 16%. The sample was blood, either unsorted or a sorted T cell fraction (not recorded which). This chain links TRBV12-3 or TRBV12-4 with TRBJ2-6; 8 nucleotides align to TRBD1. The clonotype comes from a male donor with ankylosing spondylitis. CDR3 sequence: CASSSDRAGANVLTF. In nucleotides, the CDR3 is TGTGCCAGCAGTTCGGACAGGGCTGGGGCCAACGTCCTGACTTTC.